The source of this TCR beta chain is a study of CD8 T cells in Susac syndrome. RNA totalling about 0.5 to 1 ug underwent reverse transcription with random hexamers. MiXCR, run by TCRdb on the immunoSEQ multiplex PCR reads, gives a single entry per CDR3 protein. The sample has about 210,000 distinct CDR3 sequences, nearly 97% seen once. TCR beta was sequenced from blood CD8+ and CD4+ T cells. TEMRA cells were FACS-enriched and CD8+ and CD4+ T cells negatively isolated. Sequences were obtained from CD4+ T cells from PBMCs. This sequence originates from a human donor with multiple sclerosis.

CDR3 in amino acids: CASSLVPGTFNGYTF. The CDR3 nucleotides are TGTGCCAGCAGCTTAGTCCCCGGGACGTTTAATGGCTACACCTTC. The rearrangement uses TRBV7-9 and TRBJ1-2; TRBD1 might be the D (5 bases). The length of the CDR3 is 15 residues. Germline CDR1 and CDR2: SEHNR and FQNEAQ (reference sequence). Trimming cost V 1 base and J 6 bases, with 15 bases left between them.